A selection of T cell receptor beta chains follows, all from one sample in a study of shared clonotypes between healthy human individuals. Clones were read by immunoSEQ multiplex PCR, and TCRdb kept only the in-frame ones, dropping some. The table lists 2 million to 3 million clones, roughly 93% of them singletons. Sequenced sample: naive CD4+ T cells from PBMCs. These receptors were obtained from a man aged 18 to 29 in good health. Some clones in this sample may be carry-over from other donors' samples. Each CDR3 is given with its conserved first and last residue. D genes are given only for firm matches. The size field is filled for only some rows; it gives once, few, many or a size class.

CDR3nt: TGTGCCAGTAGTACCATCGACACCGTCTTGGCTGAAGCTTTCTTT; CDR3aa: CASSTIDTVLAEAFF; j_gene: TRBJ1-1; d_gene: -; abundance: -; v_gene: TRBV19
CDR3nt: TGTGCCATCAGTGAGTTTGGAGGAACCCGAAATGAGCCCCAGCATTTT; CDR3aa: CAISEFGGTRNEPQHF; j_gene: TRBJ1-5; d_gene: -; abundance: -; v_gene: TRBV10-3
CDR3nt: TGTGCCAGCAGTTTAGGGTATGAAAAACTGTTTTTT; CDR3aa: CASSLGYEKLFF; j_gene: TRBJ1-4; d_gene: -; abundance: -; v_gene: TRBV28
CDR3nt: TGCAGCCTAGCCACGACGGGAGGCCCCTACAATGAGCAGTTCTTC; CDR3aa: CSLATTGGPYNEQFF; j_gene: TRBJ2-1; d_gene: TRBD2; abundance: once; v_gene: TRBV29-1
CDR3nt: TGTGCCAGCAGTTTAATGTCTAGTTACGAGCAGTACTTC; CDR3aa: CASSLMSSYEQYF; j_gene: TRBJ2-7; d_gene: -; abundance: -; v_gene: TRBV27
CDR3nt: TGCGCCAGCAGCCAAGATCCCGGACATCCTCGGGATACGCAGTATTTT; CDR3aa: CASSQDPGHPRDTQYF; j_gene: TRBJ2-3; d_gene: -; abundance: -; v_gene: TRBV4-1
CDR3nt: TGTGCCAGCACCCGGGGGGTGGCCTACAATGAGCAGTTCTTC; CDR3aa: CASTRGVAYNEQFF; j_gene: TRBJ2-1; d_gene: TRBD2; abundance: -; v_gene: TRBV6-5
CDR3nt: TGTGCCAGCTCACGATCTGGCACAGAGGAGTTCTTC; CDR3aa: CASSRSGTEEFF; j_gene: TRBJ2-1; d_gene: -; abundance: -; v_gene: TRBV18
CDR3nt: TGTGCCAGCAGCTCCCAATCCGGACTAGCGGGCAAAGATACGCAGTATTTT; CDR3aa: CASSSQSGLAGKDTQYF; j_gene: TRBJ2-3; d_gene: TRBD2; abundance: -; v_gene: TRBV7-3
CDR3nt: TGTGCCAGCAGTCCACAGCGGGGTGGGTTAGATACGCAGTATTTT; CDR3aa: CASSPQRGGLDTQYF; j_gene: TRBJ2-3; d_gene: TRBD2; abundance: once; v_gene: TRBV27
CDR3nt: TGTGCCAGCAGGGGACTAGCTTACAATGAGCAGTTCTTC; CDR3aa: CASRGLAYNEQFF; j_gene: TRBJ2-1; d_gene: TRBD2; abundance: -; v_gene: TRBV2
CDR3nt: TGTGCCAGCAGTCTTGTCACTAGCGGGAACTACGAGCAGTACTTC; CDR3aa: CASSLVTSGNYEQYF; j_gene: TRBJ2-7; d_gene: TRBD2; abundance: -; v_gene: TRBV7-9
CDR3nt: TGTGCCAGCAGTGAACGATTTCGGACAGCCCAGTCCTACGAGCAGTACTTC; CDR3aa: CASSERFRTAQSYEQYF; j_gene: TRBJ2-7; d_gene: -; abundance: -; v_gene: TRBV2
CDR3nt: TGTGCCAGCAGCCGGACTAGCGGACCCTACGAGCAGTACTTC; CDR3aa: CASSRTSGPYEQYF; j_gene: TRBJ2-7; d_gene: TRBD2; abundance: -; v_gene: TRBV7-2
CDR3nt: TGTGCCAGCAGTTACGGCGGGGCCGGGGGCTACACCTTC; CDR3aa: CASSYGGAGGYTF; j_gene: TRBJ1-2; d_gene: -; abundance: -; v_gene: TRBV6-5
CDR3nt: TGTGCCAGCAGGGCAACCAACACCGGGGAGCTGTTTTTT; CDR3aa: CASRATNTGELFF; j_gene: TRBJ2-2; d_gene: -; abundance: -; v_gene: TRBV2
CDR3nt: TGCGCCAGCAGCGACACTAGCGGGAGTTTAAGTGAGCAGTTCTTC; CDR3aa: CASSDTSGSLSEQFF; j_gene: TRBJ2-1; d_gene: TRBD2; abundance: -; v_gene: TRBV5-1
CDR3nt: TGCAGCGTTGAACGGGACCGGACCACTAGGCTAGATACGCAGTATTTT; CDR3aa: CSVERDRTTRLDTQYF; j_gene: TRBJ2-3; d_gene: -; abundance: -; v_gene: TRBV29-1
CDR3nt: TGTGCCAGCAGTTTATCGACAGGGGAGCTGTTTTTT; CDR3aa: CASSLSTGELFF; j_gene: TRBJ2-2; d_gene: -; abundance: -; v_gene: TRBV27
CDR3nt: TGTGCCAGTAGTGCACAGACTGGGACATCTCCCTACGAGCAGTACTTC; CDR3aa: CASSAQTGTSPYEQYF; j_gene: TRBJ2-7; d_gene: -; abundance: few; v_gene: TRBV19
CDR3nt: TGTGCCAGCAGCGTAGCCCGGGGGGTACCCTACAATGAGCAGTTCTTC; CDR3aa: CASSVARGVPYNEQFF; j_gene: TRBJ2-1; d_gene: TRBD2; abundance: -; v_gene: TRBV9
CDR3nt: TGTGCCAGCGGACAATTTTTCCGCTACGAGCAGTACTTC; CDR3aa: CASGQFFRYEQYF; j_gene: TRBJ2-7; d_gene: -; abundance: -; v_gene: TRBV28
CDR3nt: TGTGCCAGCAGTTACGAGCTCCTGAACACTGAAGCTTTCTTT; CDR3aa: CASSYELLNTEAFF; j_gene: TRBJ1-1; d_gene: -; abundance: -; v_gene: TRBV6-6
CDR3nt: TGCGCCAGCAGCTTCACGCAGGGGGGTACTGAAGCTTTCTTT; CDR3aa: CASSFTQGGTEAFF; j_gene: TRBJ1-1; d_gene: TRBD1; abundance: once; v_gene: TRBV5-1
CDR3nt: TGCGCCAGCAGCTTGATGTCACAGGGAGGATCTGAAGCTTTCTTT; CDR3aa: CASSLMSQGGSEAFF; j_gene: TRBJ1-1; d_gene: -; abundance: -; v_gene: TRBV5-1
CDR3nt: TGTGCCAGCAGCTTTGGACGGACCACAGATACGCAGTATTTT; CDR3aa: CASSFGRTTDTQYF; j_gene: TRBJ2-3; d_gene: -; abundance: -; v_gene: TRBV7-9
CDR3nt: TGTGCCAGCAGTTTTGGGGGAGAAACAGGATCTAGGTTCTTC; CDR3aa: CASSFGGETGSRFF; j_gene: TRBJ2-1; d_gene: -; abundance: -; v_gene: TRBV27
CDR3nt: TGTGCCAGCAGGCGGCACAGGGGTTCCTACAATGAGCAGTTCTTC; CDR3aa: CASRRHRGSYNEQFF; j_gene: TRBJ2-1; d_gene: -; abundance: -; v_gene: TRBV21-1
CDR3nt: TGTGCCAGTGCAGACAGGGCCTACGAGCAGTACTTC; CDR3aa: CASADRAYEQYF; j_gene: TRBJ2-7; d_gene: TRBD1; abundance: -; v_gene: TRBV27
CDR3nt: TGTGCCAGCAGTGGGACTAGCGGGAGGGTTGCGGGTACGCAGTATTTT; CDR3aa: CASSGTSGRVAGTQYF; j_gene: TRBJ2-3; d_gene: TRBD2; abundance: once; v_gene: TRBV25-1
CDR3nt: TGCGCCAGCAGCTCCCGGATTCCGGGAGAGACCCAGTACTTC; CDR3aa: CASSSRIPGETQYF; j_gene: TRBJ2-5; d_gene: -; abundance: -; v_gene: TRBV4-1
CDR3nt: TGTGCCAGCTCACCATTTGGGCCCCCTAATCAGCCCCAGCATTTT; CDR3aa: CASSPFGPPNQPQHF; j_gene: TRBJ1-5; d_gene: -; abundance: -; v_gene: TRBV18
CDR3nt: TGTGCCACCAGCAGACCGGACAGAACCTACGAGCAGTACTTC; CDR3aa: CATSRPDRTYEQYF; j_gene: TRBJ2-7; d_gene: -; abundance: -; v_gene: TRBV15
CDR3nt: TGTGCCAGCAGCCCAGACAGCTCTGGAAACACCATATATTTT; CDR3aa: CASSPDSSGNTIYF; j_gene: TRBJ1-3; d_gene: -; abundance: -; v_gene: TRBV9
CDR3nt: TGTGCCTGGTCTCCGGTCAATGAGCAGTTCTTC; CDR3aa: CAWSPVNEQFF; j_gene: TRBJ2-1; d_gene: -; abundance: once; v_gene: TRBV30
CDR3nt: TGTGCCAGCAGTTTATTATGGCCCGTTAGCAATCAGCCCCAGCATTTT; CDR3aa: CASSLLWPVSNQPQHF; j_gene: TRBJ1-5; d_gene: -; abundance: once; v_gene: TRBV28
CDR3nt: TGCGCCAGCAGCCCCCCCTTTGGCGGGAGGTACAATGAGCAGTTCTTC; CDR3aa: CASSPPFGGRYNEQFF; j_gene: TRBJ2-1; d_gene: TRBD2; abundance: once; v_gene: TRBV4-1
CDR3nt: TGTGTCAGAAGCTTAGCGCTTAGGTGGCGGTACGGCACTGAAGCTTTCTTT; CDR3aa: CVRSLALRWRYGTEAFF; j_gene: TRBJ1-1; d_gene: -; abundance: -; v_gene: TRBV7-5
CDR3nt: TGCGCCAGCAGCCCCGACCCTGTGAGCTCCTACGAGCAGTACTTC; CDR3aa: CASSPDPVSSYEQYF; j_gene: TRBJ2-7; d_gene: -; abundance: -; v_gene: TRBV5-1
CDR3nt: TGTGCCAGCAGCTCTGGACAGGGGGCACGTGGCTACACCTTC; CDR3aa: CASSSGQGARGYTF; j_gene: TRBJ1-2; d_gene: TRBD1; abundance: -; v_gene: TRBV7-9
CDR3nt: TGTGCCAGCAGCCCCCAGAACGCGGGACAGCACCGGTCTTTCTTT; CDR3aa: CASSPQNAGQHRSFF; j_gene: TRBJ1-1; d_gene: TRBD1; abundance: -; v_gene: TRBV4-2
CDR3nt: TGTGCCAGCAAGATTAGCAAAAATGAGCAGTTCTTC; CDR3aa: CASKISKNEQFF; j_gene: TRBJ2-1; d_gene: -; abundance: -; v_gene: TRBV28
CDR3nt: TGTGCCACCAGCAGAGATCTGCGGGAGGGCCGGGGCGAGCAGTTCTTC; CDR3aa: CATSRDLREGRGEQFF; j_gene: TRBJ2-1; d_gene: TRBD2; abundance: -; v_gene: TRBV15